One sample yielded the 23 T cell receptor beta chains listed below, sequenced in a study of blood T cell repertoires in COVID-19. The protocol was immunoSEQ multiplex PCR, while the TCRdb copy is restricted to in-frame clones and leaves out a portion. The sample shows fewer than 200,000 clones, 74% of them seen only once. The sequencing sample was made of peripheral blood. These receptors were obtained from a woman aged 80 or older with acute or convalescent COVID-19.

This clone was seen only a few times. The chain employs TRBV10-3 and TRBJ2-7; D ambiguous. V lost 6 bases to trimming and J lost 2 bases, with 11 bases between them. Germline values: CDR1 ENHRY, CDR2 SYGVKD. This CDR3 spans 13 amino acids. The CDR3 DNA sequence: TGTGCCATCAGGGAGCCCCCTGCCTACGAGCAGTACTTC. Protein product: CAIREPPAYEQYF.

The rearrangement joins TRBV10-3 to TRBJ2-5; D is unresolved. CDR1 ENHRY and CDR2 SYGVKD come from the germline V gene. This CDR3 spans 14 amino acids. Trimming shortened V by 0 bases and J by 5 bases, and 10 bases separated the two germline ends. Here the CDR3 reads CAISESSGLETQYF. CDR3 in DNA: TGTGCCATCAGTGAGTCGTCGGGTCTTGAGACCCAGTACTTC.

This clone has just one count. The chain is built from TRBV27 and TRBJ1-5; unclear D gene. V was pared by 9 bases and J by 8 bases, with 11 bases between. The CDR3 has 11 residues. Germline values: CDR1 MNHEY, CDR2 SMNVEV (reference sequence). This CDR3 is CASGIDKPQHF. The CDR3 coding sequence is TGTGCCAGTGGAATTGACAAGCCCCAGCATTTT.

The chain recombines TRBV10-3 with TRBJ2-5, with no clear D. Trimming took 6 bases from V and 7 from J, leaving 9 bases between them. This CDR3 spans 11 amino acids. The germline gives CDR1 ENHRY, CDR2 SYGVKD. The CDR3 reads CAISTGGTQYF. In nucleotides, the CDR3 is TGTGCCATCAGCACCGGCGGGACCCAGTACTTC.

This clone was observed a single time. The V and J genes are TRBV3-1 (or the pseudogene TRBV3-2) and TRBJ2-1, with D unclear. Germline loops: CDR1 LGHDT, CDR2 YNNKEL (reference sequence). This CDR3 region has 14 residues. With 1 base removed from V and 6 bases from J, the gap between germline ends came to 10 bases. CDR3 protein: CASSQVGKSNEQFF. The CDR3 coding sequence is TGTGCCAGCAGCCAAGTCGGTAAGAGCAATGAGCAGTTCTTC.

V and J are TRBV28 and TRBJ1-6; D remains ambiguous. Germline-derived CDR1 and CDR2 are MDHEN and SYDVKM. V lost 0 bases and J 8 bases, leaving 8 bases between the germline ends. The CDR3 totals 14 residues. The CDR3 DNA sequence: TGTGCCAGCAGTTTATGGGGCTTGGATTCACCCCTCCACTTT. Its protein product is CASSLWGLDSPLHF.

The chain uses TRBV7-9 and TRBJ2-3, with 10 bases that match TRBD2. Trimming took 1 base from V and 3 from J; bases not matched to a gene: 4. Germline lookup yields CDR1 SEHNR and CDR2 FQNEAQ (reference sequence). The CDR3 loop spans 16 amino acids. This chain's CDR3 is CASSLGSSGRTDTQYF. The CDR3 DNA reads as TGTGCCAGCAGCTTAGGGTCTAGCGGGAGAACAGATACGCAGTATTTT.

This chain links TRBV20-1 with TRBJ1-6, with D unresolved. Germline CDR1 reads DFQATT; CDR2 reads SNEGSKA (reference sequence). Trimming shortened V by 3 bases and J by 0 bases, and 6 bases separated the two germline ends. The CDR3 sequence is 14 residues long. The CDR3 loop is CSASRSSYNSPLHF. The CDR3 DNA reads TGCAGTGCTAGTCGGAGCTCCTATAATTCACCCCTCCACTTT.

The chain joins TRBV30 to TRBJ2-5, with 8 bases aligning to TRBD2. Unmatched junction bases numbered 5, after V lost 3 bases and J lost 2 bases. The CDR3 has 14 residues. Germline values: CDR1 GTSNPN, CDR2 SVGIG (reference sequence). The CDR3 bases are TGTGCCTGGAGAAAAAGCGGGAGTCAAGAGACCCAGTACTTC. Its protein product is CAWRKSGSQETQYF.

The chain has TRBV3-1 (or the pseudogene TRBV3-2) and TRBJ2-2, with 13 bases identical to TRBD2. CDR3 size: 16 residues. Per germline, CDR1 LGHDT and CDR2 YNNKEL (reference sequence). V was pared by 4 bases and J by 6 bases, with 5 bases of the junction left unmatched. CDR3 sequence: CASSRTTSGRAGELFF. CDR3 coding DNA: TGTGCCAGCAGCCGAACAACTAGCGGGAGGGCCGGGGAGCTGTTTTTT.

This clone was seen once. J is TRBJ1-1 and V is TRBV27, with D possibly being TRBD1 (6 bases). Germline values: CDR1 MNHEY, CDR2 SMNVEV (reference sequence). V lost 2 bases to trimming and J lost 11 bases, with 27 bases between them. The CDR3 is 17 amino acids. DNA of the CDR3: TGTGCCAGCAGTTTACTCCCATCCCTGACAGGTCCTCAGGGGGCTTTCTTT. It is translated as CASSLLPSLTGPQGAFF.

This chain joins TRBV10-2 and TRBJ2-1; 7 bases match TRBD1. Germline-derived CDR1 and CDR2 are WSHSY and SAAADI. J gave up 6 bases and V 4 bases, and 6 bases lay outside the gene matches. The CDR3 extends over 14 amino acids. CDR3 loop: CASSAGQNLNEQFF. The DNA of the CDR3 is TGCGCCAGCAGTGCGGGACAGAACCTCAATGAGCAGTTCTTC.

The chain recombines TRBV5-1 with TRBJ2-3, with D perhaps TRBD2 (6 bases). CDR1 SGHRS and CDR2 YFSETQ come from the germline V gene. V was trimmed by 4 bases and J by 4 bases, leaving 16 bases between them. CDR3 length: 15 residues. CDR3 protein: CASSEGLPPADTQYF. CDR3 nucleotide sequence: TGCGCCAGCAGCGAGGGACTCCCCCCGGCAGATACGCAGTATTTT.

The CDR3 region is CASRLTANTEAFF. The CDR3 bases are TGTGCCAGCAGACTTACAGCTAACACTGAAGCTTTCTTT. This chain connects TRBV5-6 to TRBJ1-1, with D hard to call. Per germline, CDR1 SGHDT and CDR2 YYEEEE. The CDR3 runs to 13 residues. V was pared by 5 bases and J by 2 bases, with 10 bases between.

Only a few counts were recorded for this clone. The V gene is TRBV28, the J gene TRBJ1-2; D may be TRBD1 (5 bases). The germline V gene encodes CDR1 MDHEN and CDR2 SYDVKM. V lost 10 bases to trimming and J lost 2 bases, with 14 bases between them. The CDR3 is 13 residues long. CDR3 DNA sequence: TGTGCCATCTCCAGGGCTGCCAACTATGGCTACACCTTC. Translation: CAISRAANYGYTF.

Of note for this clone: This CDR3 is also generated by other DNA sequences in the sample. The rearrangement joins TRBV6-5 to TRBJ2-1; 11 positions match TRBD2. From germline, CDR1 is MNHEY and CDR2 SVGAGI. The CDR3 loop spans 15 amino acids. V lost 6 bases to trimming and J lost 4 bases; unmatched junction nucleotides: 5. CDR3 sequence reads: CASRPGLAAYNEQFF. The CDR3 DNA reads as TGTGCCAGCAGGCCGGGACTAGCGGCATACAATGAGCAGTTCTTC.

The J gene is TRBJ2-2, the V gene TRBV25-1; TRBD2 agrees at 10 bases. This CDR3 is 18 amino acids long. The V and J ends lost 4 bases and 5 bases, in that order; junction bases with no gene match: 13. CDR1 and CDR2 from the germline V gene are MGHDK and SYGVNS. CDR3 sequence (DNA): TGTGCCAGCAGTGCCAGACTGGGGCTAGCGGGAGCGACCGGGGAGCTGTTTTTT. Its protein product is CASSARLGLAGATGELFF.

The V gene is TRBV5-4, the J gene TRBJ2-5; the D gene is possibly TRBD2 (6 bases). The CDR3 totals 13 residues. V was clipped by 3 bases and J by 5 bases, with 11 bases between them. The germline CDR1 and CDR2 sequences are SGHNT and YYREEE (reference sequence). CDR3 DNA sequence: TGTGCCAGCAGCTCGGACTACCCCGAGACCCAGTACTTC. This codes for CASSSDYPETQYF.

This chain uses TRBV25-1 with TRBJ1-2; D gene ambiguous. This CDR3 spans 12 amino acids. Trimming removed 2 bases at V and 5 bases at J, with 6 bases between. CDR1 MGHDK and CDR2 SYGVNS come from the germline V gene. CDR3: CASSENRYGYTF. DNA of the CDR3: TGTGCCAGCAGTGAAAACAGATATGGCTACACCTTC.

The V and J genes are TRBV19 and TRBJ1-2; 11 nucleotides match TRBD1. Losses at the gene ends were 5 bases for V and 5 bases for J; bases not matched to a gene: 7. The CDR3 spans 15 residues. The germline V gene has CDR1 LNHDA and CDR2 SQIVND (reference sequence). CDR3 region: CASSLDRGRGYGYTF. The CDR3 DNA reads TGTGCCAGTAGTTTGGACAGGGGGCGCGGATATGGCTACACCTTC.

The rearrangement uses TRBV29-1 and TRBJ1-4; TRBD1 might be the D (5 bases). The ends were cut back, 4 bases at V and 5 bases at J, with 11 bases in the middle. Germline CDR1 is SQVTM and CDR2 is ANQGSEA. This CDR3 contains 13 residues. CDR3 amino acids: CSVVTGGNEKLFF. The CDR3 DNA sequence: TGCAGCGTTGTAACCGGGGGGAATGAAAAACTGTTTTTT.

There are a few counts of this clone. Other DNA sequences in this specimen translate into the identical CDR3. The V gene is TRBV29-1, the J gene TRBJ1-3, with 7 bases identical to TRBD1. Trimming at V came to 6 bases and at J to 0 bases, leaving 5 bases not matched to a gene. Germline V lookup: CDR1 SQVTM, CDR2 ANQGSEA. The CDR3 consists of 14 residues. CDR3 coding DNA: TGCAGCGTCTGGGACAGAGGCTCTGGAAACACCATATATTTT. Translation gives CSVWDRGSGNTIYF.

This clone has just a few counts. The chain carries TRBV6-5 and TRBJ2-7, with D maybe TRBD1 (6 bases). The V gene's germline CDR1 is MNHEY and CDR2 SVGAGI. V lost 3 bases and J lost 2, with 14 bases in between. This CDR3 is 15 amino acids long. The CDR3 region is CASSYLPQGAYEQYF. In nucleotides, the CDR3 is TGTGCCAGCAGTTATCTCCCACAGGGCGCCTACGAGCAGTACTTC.